Each of the 25 T cell receptor beta chains below was sequenced from the same sample in a study of beta chain features in type 1 diabetes (dated by TCRdb to between 2018 and 2020). Library method: the immunoSEQ multiplex PCR assay. All of the isolated RNA was reverse transcribed with the High Capacity cDNA Reverse Transcription Kit, so expressed TCRB transcripts were sequenced. Imported from immuneACCESS, the table was reduced by TCRdb to in-frame sequences with V and J called. These copies leave out some clones; in studies compared against another copy, an unresolved V gene accounts for under half, and the cause of the remainder is not known. In this sample the table shows about 330,000 clones, around 10% of which occur a single time. Of the sample, 0.015% to 0.02% is held by the ten largest clones. The specimen was naive CD4+ T cells from blood. The cell subset or site label for this specimen denotes: true naive CD4+ T cells. All receptors derive from a woman aged 30 to 39 in good health.

The rearrangement uses TRBV30 and TRBJ2-5; TRBD2 might be the D (6 bases). Germline loops: CDR1 GTSNPN, CDR2 SVGIG (reference sequence). CDR3 length: 12 residues. V lost 5 bases and J 4 bases, leaving 11 bases between the germline ends. The CDR3 coding sequence is TGTGCCTGGGAAAGCGGGTCAGAGACCCAGTACTTC. The encoded protein is CAWESGSETQYF.

Here the CDR3 DNA reads TGTGCCACCGAGTCGGGGAAGTATGGCTACACCTTC. Translation: CATESGKYGYTF. The chain recombines TRBV28 with TRBJ1-2; D gene unclear. This CDR3 has 12 residues. The germline V gene has CDR1 MDHEN and CDR2 SYDVKM. The V end was cut by 10 bases, the J end by 5 bases, with 14 bases between.

This chain links TRBV6-5 with TRBJ1-3, with TRBD1 as a possible D gene (6 bases). The CDR3 is 15 amino acids. CDR1 and CDR2 (germline): MNHEY, SVGAGI. V was trimmed by 6 bases and J by 0 bases, leaving 12 bases between them. For the CDR3, the DNA is TGTGCCAGCAGCCCTACAGGGAGCTCTGGAAACACCATATATTTT. It translates to CASSPTGSSGNTIYF.

The CDR3 sequence is CASSPPTSGYNEQFF. The CDR3 nucleotides are TGTGCCAGCAGTCCGCCGACTAGCGGTTACAATGAGCAGTTCTTC. This chain uses TRBV28 with TRBJ2-1; 9 nucleotides match TRBD2. With 5 bases clipped from V and 4 bases from J, the junction kept 6 bases outside the gene matches. CDR3 length: 15 residues. Germline assignment: CDR1 MDHEN and CDR2 SYDVKM.

The chain uses TRBV30 and TRBJ2-7; D may be TRBD2 (6 bases). The CDR3 covers 14 residues. Trimming took off 0 bases at V and 3 bases at J, with 12 bases between the two ends. Germline CDR1 reads GTSNPN; CDR2 reads SVGIG (reference sequence). The CDR3 protein is CAWSVRGKRYEQYF. The CDR3 bases are TGTGCCTGGAGTGTCCGCGGGAAACGCTACGAGCAGTACTTC. Filled out from reference TRBV30 and TRBJ2-7, the complete variable domain reads SQTIHQWPATLVQPVGSPLSLECTVEGTSNPNLYWYRQAAGRGLQLLFYSVGIGQISSEVPQNLSASRPQDRQFILSSKKLLLSDSGFYLCAWSVRGKRYEQYFGPGTRLTVT.

CDR3 in DNA: TGTGCCAGCAGCCCGACAGATAACATTGAGACCCAGTACTTC. It is translated as CASSPTDNIETQYF. The rearrangement joins TRBV5-6 to TRBJ2-5, with a tentative D call TRBD1 (5 bases). CDR3 length: 14 amino acids. Trimming pared 4 bases from V and 5 bases from J, leaving 15 bases between. Per the germline V gene, CDR1 is SGHDT and CDR2 is YYEEEE.

The rearrangement uses TRBV28 and TRBJ2-3; D is unresolved. V lost 6 bases to trimming and J lost 2 bases, with 15 bases between them. The CDR3 sequence is 15 residues long. Per the germline V gene, CDR1 is MDHEN and CDR2 is SYDVKM. The CDR3 is CASSGVSLATDTQYF. In nucleotides, the CDR3 is TGTGCCAGCAGCGGAGTGTCCCTTGCCACAGATACGCAGTATTTT.

This clone was seen only a few times. The V call is TRBV9, the J call TRBJ2-4; TRBD2 might be the D (5 bases). Germline-derived CDR1 and CDR2 are SGDLS and YYNGEE. The V gene lost 0 bases and the J gene lost 8 bases, with 12 bases spanning the gap. The CDR3 contains 14 residues. Here the CDR3 DNA reads TGTGCCAGCAGCGTAGACATAGCGTCGGACATTCAGTACTTC. It specifies CASSVDIASDIQYF.

This clone was seen more than once but under ten times. The chain carries TRBV6-1 and TRBJ2-7; 7 positions agree with TRBD2. V lost 3 bases to trimming and J lost 6 bases; unmatched junction nucleotides: 5. Germline CDR1 MNHNS, CDR2 SASEGT. This CDR3 contains 13 residues. DNA of the CDR3: TGTGCCAGCAGTGAGTGGCGGGAGTCCGAGCAGTACTTC. Its protein product is CASSEWRESEQYF.

This clone was seen only a few times. The V call is TRBV9, the J call TRBJ1-2; D not resolved. Germline values: CDR1 SGDLS, CDR2 YYNGEE. Trimming pared 4 bases from V and 4 bases from J, leaving 14 bases between. This CDR3 comprises 14 residues. CDR3 amino acids: CASSPRLNSYGYTF. The CDR3 DNA reads TGTGCCAGCAGCCCTCGTCTCAACAGCTATGGCTACACCTTC.

Only a few counts were recorded for this clone. The V gene is TRBV27, the J gene TRBJ1-5; D gene unclear. The germline gives CDR1 MNHEY, CDR2 SMNVEV (reference sequence). The CDR3 covers 13 residues. The germline V and J ends were trimmed by 8 bases and 3 bases, with 11 bases remaining between them. The CDR3 sequence: CASGELANQPQHF. As DNA, the CDR3 is TGTGCCAGCGGAGAGCTGGCCAATCAGCCCCAGCATTTT.

This clone was seen more than once but under ten times. The V call is TRBV7-9, the J call TRBJ2-3; 14 nucleotides match TRBD2. V lost 4 bases and J lost 6; bases outside the gene matches: 9. Germline CDR1 reads SEHNR; CDR2 reads FQNEAQ (reference sequence). This CDR3 has 17 amino acids. CDR3 DNA: TGTGCCAGCAGCTCGGGACTAGCGGGAGAGAGAGTGGATACGCAGTATTTT. This sequence encodes CASSSGLAGERVDTQYF.

There are a few counts of this clone. The chain joins TRBV2 to TRBJ2-1; tentatively, D is TRBD2 (6 bases). Trimming pared 5 bases from V and 0 bases from J, leaving 11 bases between. Germline V lookup: CDR1 SNHLY, CDR2 FYNNEI. The CDR3 is made up of 15 amino acids. The CDR3: CASSFAGISYNEQFF. DNA of the CDR3: TGTGCCAGCAGTTTCGCGGGAATCTCCTACAATGAGCAGTTCTTC.

This clone was counted between two and nine times. The CDR3 nucleotides read TGTGCCAGCAGTGAATCTAGGAACAATGAGCAGTTCTTC. Its protein product is CASSESRNNEQFF. The chain combines TRBV2 with TRBJ2-1; D remains unclear. The V end was cut by 2 bases, the J end by 5 bases, with 7 bases between. CDR1 is SNHLY, CDR2 FYNNEI, per germline. The CDR3 contains 13 residues. The variable domain in full, completed from reference TRBV2 and TRBJ2-1, reads EPEVTQTPSHQVTQMGQEVILRCVPISNHLYFYWYRQILGQKVEFLVSFYNNEISEKSEIFDDQFSVERPDGSNFTLKIRSTKLEDSAMYFCASSESRNNEQFFGPGTRLTVL.

This chain links TRBV11-2 with TRBJ2-2, with 13 positions matching TRBD2. The CDR3 spans 18 residues. Germline V CDR1 and CDR2: SGHAT, FQNNGV. The ends lost 4 bases at V and 1 base at J; junction bases unmatched: 6. CDR3: CASSYRLAGGRNTGELFF. The CDR3 coding sequence is TGTGCCAGCAGCTACCGACTAGCGGGAGGAAGGAACACCGGGGAGCTGTTTTTT.

V gene TRBV29-1 combines with J gene TRBJ2-7; 14 nucleotides align to TRBD2. The J segment lost 5 bases and the V segment lost 5 bases, leaving 11 bases of the junction unmatched. The CDR3 has 16 amino acids. The germline V gene has CDR1 SQVTM and CDR2 ANQGSEA. This chain's CDR3 is CSVSPSGTSGSHEQYF. CDR3 bases: TGCAGCGTTTCACCTTCCGGGACTAGCGGGAGCCACGAGCAGTACTTC.

The rearrangement joins TRBV9 to TRBJ2-1, with TRBD1 matching 8 bases. The CDR3 consists of 15 residues. J was trimmed by 4 bases and V by 3 bases; bases with no gene match: 6. Germline assignment: CDR1 SGDLS and CDR2 YYNGEE. The DNA of the CDR3 is TGTGCCAGCAGCGCCAGACAGGGGCGATACAATGAGCAGTTCTTC. This sequence encodes CASSARQGRYNEQFF.

V usage is TRBV4-2 and J usage is TRBJ2-5; TRBD2 matches 13 bases. The CDR3 is made up of 16 amino acids. Germline-derived CDR1 and CDR2 are LGHNA and YNFKEQ. The junction had 6 bases not matched to a gene; V was cut back by 0 bases and J by 8 bases. CDR3 residues: CASSQDLTSGRNTQYF. DNA of the CDR3: TGTGCCAGCAGCCAAGATCTGACTAGCGGGAGGAATACCCAGTACTTC.

The chain has TRBV27 and TRBJ2-7; a possible D gene is TRBD1 (6 bases). Trimming left V 5 bases short and J 0 bases short, with 14 bases between. The CDR3 contains 15 residues. The germline V gene has CDR1 MNHEY and CDR2 SMNVEV (reference sequence). CDR3: CASSAAGASSYEQYF. CDR3 coding DNA: TGTGCCAGCAGTGCGGCAGGGGCCTCCTCCTACGAGCAGTACTTC.

This clone was counted a few times. The chain combines TRBV7-2 with TRBJ2-1; weak D call: TRBD2 (7 bases). The CDR3 is 13 amino acids. CDR1 and CDR2 (germline): SGHTA, FQGNSA. Trimming removed 11 bases from V and 7 bases from J, with 18 bases in between. The CDR3 protein is CAGAKRGGNEQFF. The CDR3, as DNA: TGTGCCGGAGCGAAGAGGGGGGGAAATGAGCAGTTCTTC.

The chain combines TRBV5-5 with TRBJ2-5; the match to TRBD2 covers 8 bases. With 4 bases clipped from V and 5 bases from J, the junction kept 16 bases outside the gene matches. The CDR3 spans 17 residues. Germline values: CDR1 SGHKS, CDR2 YYEKEE (reference sequence). CDR3 in amino acids: CASSLAPLSGSGETQYF. In nucleotides, the CDR3 is TGTGCCAGCAGCCTAGCCCCCTTAAGCGGGAGTGGGGAGACCCAGTACTTC.

This clone has a handful of counts. J is TRBJ2-6 and V is TRBV9, with 8 nucleotides matching TRBD1. The V and J ends lost 4 bases and 3 bases, in that order; junction bases with no gene match: 6. The length of the CDR3 is 16 residues. CDR1 is SGDLS, CDR2 YYNGEE, per germline. The CDR3 reads CASSPRQGFGANVLTF. The CDR3 DNA follows: TGTGCCAGCAGCCCCCGACAGGGGTTTGGGGCCAACGTCCTGACTTTC.

The V call is TRBV30, the J call TRBJ1-2; the D is unclear. The length of the CDR3 is 10 residues. V lost 7 bases to trimming and J lost 7 bases, with 10 bases between them. Germline V gives CDR1 GTSNPN, CDR2 SVGIG (reference sequence). CDR3 nucleotides: TGTGCCTTCCGGCGGGTTGGCTACACCTTC. Amino acid sequence: CAFRRVGYTF.

The chain recombines TRBV14 with TRBJ2-3; no definite D call. Trimming took 0 bases from V and 1 from J, leaving 11 bases between them. The CDR3 extends over 16 amino acids. Looked up from germline, CDR1 is SGHDN and CDR2 is FVKESK. CDR3 bases: TGTGCCAGCAGCCAAGATACCGCTAGGCGCACAGATACGCAGTATTTT. This codes for CASSQDTARRTDTQYF.

This chain connects TRBV6-6 to TRBJ1-5, with D uncertain. Germline values: CDR1 MNHNY, CDR2 SVGAGI (reference sequence). The CDR3 extends over 15 amino acids. Trimming removed 6 bases at V and 3 bases at J, with 15 bases between. The CDR3 DNA reads as TGTGCCAGCAGACCTAGTATCACCGTCAATCAGCCCCAGCATTTT. Translating it yields CASRPSITVNQPQHF.